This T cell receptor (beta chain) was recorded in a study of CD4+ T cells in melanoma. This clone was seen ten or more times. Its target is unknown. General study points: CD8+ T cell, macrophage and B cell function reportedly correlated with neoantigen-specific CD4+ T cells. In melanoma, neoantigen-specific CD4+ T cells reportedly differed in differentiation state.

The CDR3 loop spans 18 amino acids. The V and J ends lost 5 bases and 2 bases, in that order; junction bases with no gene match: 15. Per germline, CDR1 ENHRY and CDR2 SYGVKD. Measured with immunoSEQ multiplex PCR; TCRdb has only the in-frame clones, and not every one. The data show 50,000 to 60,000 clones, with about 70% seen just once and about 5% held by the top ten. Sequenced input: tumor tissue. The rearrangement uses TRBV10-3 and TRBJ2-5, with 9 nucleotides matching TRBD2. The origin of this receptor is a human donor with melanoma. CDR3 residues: CAISSDLYSGGTQETQYF. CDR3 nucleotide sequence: TGTGCCATCAGTTCCGACCTTTATAGCGGGGGCACTCAAGAGACCCAGTACTTC.